These 31 T cell receptor beta chains came from one sample sequenced in a study of OX40 agonist ivuxolimab in advanced cancers. Assay: immunoSEQ multiplex PCR; the TCRdb copy retains only in-frame clones and omits some. The repertoire holds roughly 60,000 clones, with 70% to 90% as singletons. Sequencing used CD4+ or CD8+ T cells sorted from blood, obtained in a trial of the OX40 agonist ivuxolimab. All receptors come from an adult with an advanced solid tumor such as melanoma, head and neck, liver or kidney cancer.

The J gene is TRBJ1-4, the V gene TRBV23-1, with D hard to call. TRBV23-1 belongs to the ORF category, with a function that is uncertain. Trimming took off 7 bases at V and 8 bases at J, with 8 bases between the two ends. This CDR3 spans 11 amino acids. The CDR3 bases are TGCGCCAGCATAAGGGAGGAAAAACTGTTTTTT. Protein product: CASIREEKLFF.

The rearrangement links TRBV28 to TRBJ1-2; D is unresolved. CDR1 and CDR2 from the germline V gene are MDHEN and SYDVKM. The CDR3 has 12 amino acids. Trimming took 4 bases from V and 5 from J, leaving 8 bases between them. The CDR3 DNA reads as TGTGCCAGCAGTTCCCCCCAGTATGGCTACACCTTC. This translates into CASSSPQYGYTF.

The chain has TRBV6-6 and TRBJ2-1, with a weak D call TRBD2 (7 bases). The V gene's germline CDR1 is MNHNY and CDR2 SVGAGI (reference sequence). The CDR3 has 14 residues. The ends were cut back, 5 bases at V and 9 bases at J, with 17 bases in the middle. The CDR3 bases are TGTGCCAGCAGTCAAATCACGGGGGGCCGTGAGCAGTTCTTC. Its protein is CASSQITGGREQFF.

This clone appeared a few times. This chain uses TRBV10-2 with TRBJ2-1; weak D call: TRBD2 (6 bases). Trimming took 8 bases from V and 13 from J, leaving 21 bases between them. CDR1 and CDR2 from the germline V gene are WSHSY and SAAADI. This CDR3 is 13 amino acids long. The CDR3 nucleotides are TGCGCCAGCGGGGGGTTTGGGGCTAGCGACCAGTTCTTC. Amino acid sequence: CASGGFGASDQFF.

The chain is built from TRBV29-1 and TRBJ2-1, with D perhaps matching TRBD2 (6 bases). Germline V gene sequence: CDR1 SQVTM, CDR2 ANQGSEA. V was clipped by 0 bases and J by 7 bases, with 16 bases between them. CDR3 length: 15 residues. CDR3 sequence: CSVEDRRGLRNEQFF. CDR3 nucleotide sequence: TGCAGCGTTGAAGATCGGCGGGGCCTTAGGAATGAGCAGTTCTTC.

The genes are TRBV27 and TRBJ1-2; D may be TRBD1 (5 bases). V was clipped by 6 bases and J by 2 bases, with 19 bases between them. CDR1 is MNHEY and CDR2 is SMNVEV in the germline V gene (reference sequence). The CDR3 consists of 16 residues. The CDR3 reads CASSLSGQGGNYGYTF. CDR3 coding DNA: TGTGCCAGCAGCCTCTCTGGCCAGGGAGGAAACTATGGCTACACCTTC.

This chain uses TRBV27 with TRBJ2-1, with TRBD2 identical over 14 bases. Germline V gives CDR1 MNHEY, CDR2 SMNVEV (reference sequence). Trimming at V came to 6 bases and at J to 2 bases, leaving 12 bases not matched to a gene. The CDR3 extends over 19 amino acids. The CDR3, as DNA: TGTGCCAGCAGGAAGGCAGGACTAGCGGGGGGAGGCCCCTACAATGAGCAGTTCTTC. Translating it yields CASRKAGLAGGGPYNEQFF.

The chain combines TRBV7-9 with TRBJ2-5; D remains ambiguous. The V end lost 2 bases, the J end lost 5 bases, and 3 bases lay between the germline ends. The CDR3 length is 11 residues. The V gene's germline CDR1 is SEHNR and CDR2 FQNEAQ (reference sequence). The chain's CDR3 is CASSLSETQYF. In DNA, the CDR3 is TGTGCCAGCAGCTTATCTGAGACCCAGTACTTC.

The V call is TRBV18, the J call TRBJ1-2; D perhaps matches TRBD1 (6 bases). Trimming shortened V by 3 bases and J by 4 bases, and 18 bases separated the two germline ends. CDR3 length equals 16 residues. CDR1 and CDR2 from the germline V gene are KGHSH and LQKENI. CDR3 nucleotide sequence: TGTGCCAGCTCACCGACAGGACTCTTAGGGGCCTATGGCTACACCTTC. Translating it yields CASSPTGLLGAYGYTF.

This sequence joins TRBV9 and TRBJ2-7; 10 bases fit TRBD1. Germline trimming cut 0 bases from V and 3 bases from J; bases unmatched to any gene: 3. Germline CDR1 and CDR2: SGDLS and YYNGEE. The CDR3 covers 15 residues. CDR3 in DNA: TGTGCCAGCAGCGTAGGCAGGACAGGGGGCTACGAGCAGTACTTC. It yields the protein CASSVGRTGGYEQYF.

The rearrangement uses TRBV7-6 and TRBJ2-2; D ambiguous. V dropped 5 bases and J dropped 1 base, with 8 bases sitting between them. Germline CDR1 is SGHVS and CDR2 is FNYEAQ. The CDR3 totals 14 residues. CDR3 region: CASSHWRNTGELFF. The DNA of the CDR3 is TGTGCCAGCAGCCACTGGAGGAACACCGGGGAGCTGTTTTTT. The full variable domain, completed using reference TRBV7-6 and TRBJ2-2, is GAGVSQSPRYKVTKRGQDVALRCDPISGHVSLYWYRQALGQGPEFLTYFNYEAQQDKSGLPNDRFSAERPEGSISTLTIQRTEQRDSAMYRCASSHWRNTGELFFGEGSRLTVL.

This clone has a single count. The CDR3 loop is CASSFPSTDTQYF. Written as DNA, the CDR3 is TGTGCCAGCAGCTTTCCCAGCACAGATACGCAGTATTTT. J is TRBJ2-3 and V is TRBV5-6; D ambiguous. Germline CDR1 reads SGHDT; CDR2 reads YYEEEE. The V end lost 2 bases, the J end lost 0 bases, and 4 bases lay between the germline ends. The CDR3 consists of 13 residues.

Note on this clone: It is likely a read error, because the conserved phenylalanine at the end of the CDR3 is missing. It is unclear where the CDR3 begins or ends on the DNA, so no DNA is shown, and the CDR3 is as TCRdb lists it. The genes are TRBV3-1 (or the pseudogene TRBV3-2) and TRBJ2-7. Germline CDR1 reads LGHDT; CDR2 reads YNNKEL (reference sequence). The CDR3 is made up of 9 amino acids, end residues included. CDR3 residues: CASSQDDPK.

The V and J genes are TRBV6-5 and TRBJ1-6; 9 bases are a match to TRBD1. V lost 6 bases to trimming and J lost 10 bases; unmatched junction nucleotides: 10. This CDR3 spans 15 amino acids. The germline gives CDR1 MNHEY, CDR2 SVGAGI. The CDR3 DNA is TGTGCCAGCAGGCAGACAGGGGGTACGGGATCACCCCTCCACTTT. Translation: CASRQTGGTGSPLHF.

The genes are TRBV29-1 and TRBJ1-1; D remains unclear. Germline V CDR1 and CDR2: SQVTM, ANQGSEA. The CDR3 consists of 13 residues. Trimming took 4 bases from V and 4 from J, leaving 13 bases between them. In DNA, the CDR3 is TGCAGCGTTGTAACTCGGGCGAGCACTGAAGCTTTCTTT. Translated: CSVVTRASTEAFF. Full variable domain (rest looked up from reference TRBV29-1 and TRBJ1-1): SAVISQKPSRDICQRGTSLTIQCQVDSQVTMMFWYRQQPGQSLTLIATANQGSEATYESGFVIDKFPISRPNLTFSTLTVSNMSPEDSSIYLCSVVTRASTEAFFGQGTRLTVV.

The rearrangement joins TRBV6-4 to TRBJ1-1, with a possible D match to TRBD1 (5 bases). The CDR3 covers 15 residues. Trimming shortened V by 6 bases and J by 1 base, and 15 bases separated the two germline ends. CDR1 MRHNA and CDR2 SNTAGT come from the germline V gene. CDR3 residues: CASSRGMGPNTEAFF. CDR3 nucleotide sequence: TGTGCCAGCAGCCGGGGGATGGGGCCGAACACTGAAGCTTTCTTT.

This sequence joins TRBV5-5 and TRBJ2-7; 7 positions agree with TRBD1. Germline V lookup: CDR1 SGHKS, CDR2 YYEKEE (reference sequence). The CDR3 runs to 15 residues. The V and J ends lost 2 bases and 2 bases, in that order; junction bases with no gene match: 7. CDR3 amino acids: CASSLGGAQTYEQYF. CDR3 DNA sequence: TGTGCCAGCAGCTTAGGGGGCGCGCAAACCTACGAGCAGTACTTC.

The gene calls are TRBV5-1 and TRBJ2-1; TRBD2 matches 8 bases. The trim removed 0 bases at V and 9 bases at J, leaving 5 bases unmatched. Germline V gene sequence: CDR1 SGHRS, CDR2 YFSETQ. The CDR3 spans 14 residues. The CDR3 region has the DNA TGCGCCAGCAGCTTGGAGGGTAGCGGGGTTGAGCAGTTCTTC. Its protein product is CASSLEGSGVEQFF.

The chain carries TRBV4-1 and TRBJ2-1; D gene ambiguous. The ends were cut back, 2 bases at V and 12 bases at J, with 23 bases in the middle. Germline V gene sequence: CDR1 MGHRA, CDR2 YSYEKL. The CDR3 contains 16 residues. The CDR3 nucleotides are TGCGCCAGCAGCCAAAGGGCGTCGACGGACGGTCGTGGGCAGTTCTTC. Its protein product is CASSQRASTDGRGQFF.

This clone occurred a few times. This chain links TRBV6-1 with TRBJ1-4; D uncertain. The CDR3 length is 13 residues. CDR1 is MNHNS, CDR2 SASEGT, per germline. The germline V and J ends were trimmed by 3 bases and 5 bases, with 7 bases remaining between them. This CDR3 reads CASSELENEKLFF. The CDR3 nucleotides read TGTGCCAGCAGTGAGTTAGAGAATGAAAAACTGTTTTTT.

V and J are TRBV5-6 and TRBJ1-1; no definite D call. The V and J ends lost 7 bases and 0 bases respectively, with 16 bases between them. The CDR3 is made up of 15 amino acids. Germline CDR1 is SGHDT and CDR2 is YYEEEE. The CDR3 loop is CASSRWEGLNTEAFF. The CDR3 coding sequence is TGTGCCAGCTCAAGGTGGGAGGGATTGAACACTGAAGCTTTCTTT.

The chain recombines TRBV5-4 with TRBJ2-1; the D is unclear. V was pared by 0 bases and J by 0 bases, with 13 bases between. Germline V gives CDR1 SGHNT, CDR2 YYREEE (reference sequence). The CDR3 is 17 amino acids. The CDR3 loop is CASSLDLSGSSYNEQFF. The CDR3 DNA follows: TGTGCCAGCAGCTTGGATCTCTCGGGTAGCTCCTACAATGAGCAGTTCTTC.

The V and J genes are TRBV11-2 and TRBJ2-3; 9 bases map to TRBD1. CDR1 SGHAT and CDR2 FQNNGV come from the germline V gene. V lost 3 bases, J lost 4 bases, and 8 bases stayed unmatched. The CDR3 has 16 amino acids. CDR3 in DNA: TGTGCCAGCAGCTTCCTTACGGGACAGGGTTCAGATACGCAGTATTTT. It codes for CASSFLTGQGSDTQYF.

CDR3: CASSLETYGNIQYF. The CDR3 coding sequence is TGTGCCAGCAGCTTAGAGACTTATGGAAACATTCAGTACTTC. V usage is TRBV7-6 and J usage is TRBJ2-4, with D unclear. This CDR3 comprises 14 residues. V lost 1 base and J lost 6, with 10 bases in between. Germline-derived CDR1 and CDR2 are SGHVS and FNYEAQ.

Comments on this clone: At one boundary the junction diverges from the germline segment, which might be a read error. V is TRBV5-1 and J is TRBJ1-1; TRBD1 is a possible D gene (5 bases). There are 15 residues in the CDR3. Germline V gives CDR1 SGHRS, CDR2 YFSETQ. CDR3 residues: CASTDWEGLKTEAFF. CDR3 DNA sequence: TGCGCCAGCACCGACTGGGAGGGGCTGAAGACTGAAGCTTTCTTT.

V and J are TRBV4-1 and TRBJ2-7; tentatively, D is TRBD2 (6 bases). The germline CDR1 and CDR2 sequences are MGHRA and YSYEKL. The CDR3 runs 18 residues. The V end lost 0 bases, the J end lost 3 bases, and 21 bases lay between the germline ends. The DNA of the CDR3 is TGCGCCAGCAGCCAAGATATGGCGGGAATACTTTTGGGCTACGAGCAGTACTTC. It encodes CASSQDMAGILLGYEQYF.

This clone was picked up one time. The chain links TRBV5-8 to TRBJ2-2, with no clear D. The CDR3 totals 14 residues. From germline, CDR1 is SGHTS and CDR2 YDEGEE. Trimming took 4 bases from V and 5 from J, leaving 12 bases between them. CDR3: CASSRLVGTGELFF. The CDR3 DNA reads TGTGCCAGCAGCCGGCTCGTGGGGACCGGGGAGCTGTTTTTT.

The chain recombines TRBV4-2 with TRBJ1-6; D is uncertain. V lost 1 base and J 7 bases, leaving 5 bases between the germline ends. This CDR3 is built from 13 residues. The germline CDR1 and CDR2 sequences are LGHNA and YNFKEQ. Here the CDR3 reads CASSQGENSPLHF. CDR3 sequence (DNA): TGTGCCAGCAGCCAAGGGGAAAATTCACCCCTCCACTTT.

The rearrangement links TRBV19 to TRBJ2-7, with 9 bases lining up with TRBD1. V shed 0 bases and J 5 bases; nucleotides not matched to a gene: 8. CDR1 is LNHDA and CDR2 is SQIVND in the germline V gene (reference sequence). The CDR3 loop spans 16 amino acids. Here the CDR3 DNA reads TGTGCCAGTAGTATAGATTCGGGACAGGGCATCAACGAGCAGTACTTC. This translates into CASSIDSGQGINEQYF.

The genes are TRBV18 and TRBJ1-4; no clear D gene. The CDR3 is made up of 14 amino acids. Germline V lookup: CDR1 KGHSH, CDR2 LQKENI. Trimming took 2 bases from V and 5 from J, leaving 9 bases between them. CDR3 sequence reads: CASSPAAANEKLFF. Written as DNA, the CDR3 is TGTGCCAGCTCACCAGCGGCAGCGAATGAAAAACTGTTTTTT.

J is TRBJ2-2 and V is TRBV6-1, with 7 nucleotides matching TRBD2. Germline V gene sequence: CDR1 MNHNS, CDR2 SASEGT. The CDR3 extends over 15 amino acids. The J segment lost 1 base and the V segment lost 6 bases, leaving 5 bases of the junction unmatched. CDR3 residues: CASRASGVNTGELFF. In DNA, the CDR3 is TGTGCCAGCAGAGCGAGCGGGGTGAACACCGGGGAGCTGTTTTTT.